This T cell receptor beta chain was captured in a study of cytomegalovirus exposure and HLA in healthy donors. The CDR3 consists of 13 residues. The V gene lost 4 bases and the J gene lost 2 bases, with 6 bases spanning the gap. The germline V gene has CDR1 LNHDA and CDR2 SQIVND (reference sequence). Vbeta (60) and Jbeta (13) primers were used in the PCR. Method: immunoSEQ multiplex PCR; TCRdb's copy keeps in-frame clones and lacks some. The sample contains about 190,000 clones, around 85% of which appear only once. Points from the study as a whole: Association with HLA alleles at 0.05 false discovery rate was found for around 15,000 TCR beta sequences in a later analysis.

About this clone itself: Antigen: not known.

V and J are TRBV19 and TRBJ1-3; D uncertain. The receptor comes from a man younger than 35 in good health and CMV-seronegative. Sequenced material: PBMCs. CDR3 sequence: CASSTGTGNTIYF. The DNA of the CDR3 is TGTGCCAGTAGTACAGGAACTGGAAACACCATATATTTT.